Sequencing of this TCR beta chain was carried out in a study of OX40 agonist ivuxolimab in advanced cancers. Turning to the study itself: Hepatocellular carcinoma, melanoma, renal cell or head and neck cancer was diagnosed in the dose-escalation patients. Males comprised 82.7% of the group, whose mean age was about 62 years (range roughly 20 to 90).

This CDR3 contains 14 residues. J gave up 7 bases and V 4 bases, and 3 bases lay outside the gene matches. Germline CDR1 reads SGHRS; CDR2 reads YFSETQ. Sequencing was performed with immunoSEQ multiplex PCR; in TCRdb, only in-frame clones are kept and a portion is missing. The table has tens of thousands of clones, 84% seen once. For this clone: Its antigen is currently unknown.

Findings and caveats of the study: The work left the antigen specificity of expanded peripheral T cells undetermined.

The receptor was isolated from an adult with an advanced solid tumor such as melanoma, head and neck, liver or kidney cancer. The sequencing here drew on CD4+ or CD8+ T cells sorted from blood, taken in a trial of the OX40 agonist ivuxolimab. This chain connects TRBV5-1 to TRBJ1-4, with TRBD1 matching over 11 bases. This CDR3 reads CASSAGTGGEKLFF. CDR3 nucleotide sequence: TGCGCCAGCAGCGCCGGGACAGGGGGTGAAAAACTGTTTTTT.